This T cell receptor beta chain was identified during a study of neurological immune-mediated disorders. Study-level findings and limits: The multiple sclerosis repertoire cluster showed no association with any clinical or MRI feature. The authors stated that larger cohorts are needed.

This clonotype was picked up a small number of times. No antigen is known for it. This may stem from a read error, because a much larger clone lies one nucleotide away. TCRdb re-called the 5' RACE reads through MiXCR, storing one row per CDR3 protein. The sample has about 40,000 distinct CDR3 sequences; 2% to 2.5% are singletons. The CDR3 covers 15 residues. In germline, CDR1 is SGHTA, CDR2 FQGTGA. With 2 bases removed from V and 1 base from J, the gap between germline ends came to 11 bases. The sample comprised PBMCs. The V and J genes are TRBV7-3 and TRBJ1-1; D not resolved. The clonotype originates from a man aged 45-65 years with multiple sclerosis. CDR3 amino acids: CASSLSLNTNTEAFF. In DNA form, the CDR3 reads TGTGCCAGCAGCTTATCTCTTAATACGAACACTGAAGCTTTCTTT.